The 8 T cell receptor beta chains presented below share a single source sample, sequenced in a study of post-analysis software for immune sequencing data. General study results and limits: Five or six TRBV segments were more frequent in patients than controls; TRBV5-6, TRBV5-1 and TRBV20-1 belonged to this group.

Unique molecular identifiers were built into the TCR beta cDNA libraries. From the PCR reads, TCRdb called clonotypes with MiXCR, one entry per CDR3 protein. This sample yields about 770,000 distinct CDR3 sequences, of which 46% are seen a single time; 4.9% belongs to the top ten. The antigens of these receptors remain unknown. Sequenced input: blood. These receptors came from a girl aged 5-17 years with multiple sclerosis.

The V gene is TRBV20-1, the J gene TRBJ2-7; TRBD1 might be the D (5 bases). The J call may be incorrect, as the DNA end agrees better with TRBJ2-5. Germline V gene lookup returns CDR1 DFQATT and CDR2 SNEGSKA (reference sequence). CDR3 length: 14 amino acids. CDR3 bases: TGCAGTGCTAGCTACCTGGGGAAGGGGGAGACCCAGTACTTC. Translation gives CSASYLGKGETQYF.

This chain joins TRBV6-5 and TRBJ2-3; the D gene is possibly TRBD2 (6 bases). Germline CDR1 is MNHEY and CDR2 is SVGAGI. V lost 8 bases to trimming and J lost 2 bases, with 20 bases between them. The CDR3 extends over 16 amino acids. The CDR3 protein is CASHPGSGWTTDTQYF. In nucleotides, the CDR3 is TGTGCCAGCCACCCAGGTAGCGGATGGACCACAGATACGCAGTATTTT.

The rearrangement uses TRBV20-1 and TRBJ2-1; 14 positions agree with TRBD2. The CDR3 spans 20 residues. Germline V gene sequence: CDR1 DFQATT, CDR2 SNEGSKA (reference sequence). V gave up 6 bases and J gave up 6 bases; unmatched junction bases: 22. CDR3 in DNA: TGCAGTGCAGCGGCAGTCGAACCGGGACTAGCGGGAGTCTCCCCCAATGAGCAGTTCTTC. It encodes CSAAAVEPGLAGVSPNEQFF.

The rearrangement uses TRBV5-6 and TRBJ2-3, with TRBD2 as a possible D gene (6 bases). CDR3 length equals 14 residues. With 8 bases removed from V and 4 bases from J, the gap between germline ends came to 17 bases. Germline V gives CDR1 SGHDT, CDR2 YYEEEE. CDR3 sequence: CASGGISWADTQYF. In nucleotides, the CDR3 is TGTGCCAGTGGAGGGATATCTTGGGCAGATACGCAGTATTTT.

The chain carries TRBV27 and TRBJ2-4; D may match TRBD1 or TRBD2 (5 bases each). Germline V gene sequence: CDR1 MNHEY, CDR2 SMNVEV (reference sequence). The germline V and J ends were trimmed by 3 bases and 8 bases, with 11 bases remaining between them. The CDR3 extends over 13 amino acids. CDR3 nucleotide sequence: TGTGCCAGCAGTTTGGGGGTCGAGGACATTCAGTACTTC. Translated, it gives CASSLGVEDIQYF.

The chain combines TRBV11-2 with TRBJ2-7; 7 bases match TRBD2. The germline V gene encodes CDR1 SGHAT and CDR2 FQNNGV. The CDR3 loop spans 15 amino acids. J was trimmed by 0 bases and V by 8 bases; bases with no gene match: 10. DNA for the CDR3: TGTGCCAGCGGTCTACCTAGCGGAAGCTCCTACGAGCAGTACTTC. Its translation: CASGLPSGSSYEQYF.

This clonotype was recorded once. This chain connects TRBV12-3 or TRBV12-4 to TRBJ2-3, with 12 bases aligning to TRBD2. The J segment lost 14 bases and the V segment lost 5 bases, leaving 8 bases of the junction unmatched. The CDR3 runs to 13 residues. CDR3 DNA: TGTGCCAGCAGTCTCGCTAGCGGGAGGGCCCTGTATTTT. Protein sequence: CASSLASGRALYF.

This chain connects TRBV6-5 to TRBJ2-1, with D tentatively TRBD2 (5 bases). The ends were cut back, 5 bases at V and 5 bases at J, with 13 bases in the middle. Per the germline V gene, CDR1 is MNHEY and CDR2 is SVGAGI. This CDR3 contains 14 residues. Here the CDR3 reads CASSGREGNNEQFF. The CDR3 region has the DNA TGTGCCAGCAGTGGACGCGAGGGTAACAATGAGCAGTTCTTC.